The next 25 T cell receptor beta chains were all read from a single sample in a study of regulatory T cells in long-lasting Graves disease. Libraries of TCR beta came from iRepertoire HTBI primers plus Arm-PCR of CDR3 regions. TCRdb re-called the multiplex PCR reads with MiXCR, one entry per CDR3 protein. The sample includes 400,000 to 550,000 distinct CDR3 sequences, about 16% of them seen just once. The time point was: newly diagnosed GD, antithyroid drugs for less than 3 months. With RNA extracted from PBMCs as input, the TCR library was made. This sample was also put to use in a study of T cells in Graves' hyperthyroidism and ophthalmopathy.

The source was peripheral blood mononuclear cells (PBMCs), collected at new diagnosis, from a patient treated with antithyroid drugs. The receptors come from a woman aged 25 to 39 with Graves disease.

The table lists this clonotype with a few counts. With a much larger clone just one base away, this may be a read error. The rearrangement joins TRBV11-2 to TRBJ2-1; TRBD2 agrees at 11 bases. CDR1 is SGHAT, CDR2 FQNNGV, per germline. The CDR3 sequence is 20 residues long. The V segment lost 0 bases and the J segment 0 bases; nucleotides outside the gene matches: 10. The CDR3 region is CASSLDLPRLAGSSYNEQFF. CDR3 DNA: TGTGCCAGCAGCTTAGATCTTCCCAGACTAGCGGGGAGCTCCTACAATGAGCAGTTCTTC.

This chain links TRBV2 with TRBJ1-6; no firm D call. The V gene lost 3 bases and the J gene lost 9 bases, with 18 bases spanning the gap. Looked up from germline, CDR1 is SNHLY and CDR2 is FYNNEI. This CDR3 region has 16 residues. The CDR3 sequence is CASSDRSGSTSSPLHF. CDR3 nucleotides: TGTGCCAGCAGTGATAGGTCCGGGTCGACTTCTTCACCCCTCCACTTT.

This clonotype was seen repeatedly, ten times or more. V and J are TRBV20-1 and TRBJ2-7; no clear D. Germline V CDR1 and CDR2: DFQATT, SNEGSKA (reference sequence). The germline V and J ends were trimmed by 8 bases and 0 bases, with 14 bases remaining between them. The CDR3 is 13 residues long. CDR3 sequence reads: CSSWPEPSYEQYF. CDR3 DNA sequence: TGCAGTTCCTGGCCGGAGCCCTCCTACGAGCAGTACTTC.

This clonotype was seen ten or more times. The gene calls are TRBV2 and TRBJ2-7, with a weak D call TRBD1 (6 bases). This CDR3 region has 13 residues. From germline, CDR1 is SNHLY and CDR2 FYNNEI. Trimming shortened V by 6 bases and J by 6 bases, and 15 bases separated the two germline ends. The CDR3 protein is CASSGQGWGEQYF. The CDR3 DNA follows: TGTGCCAGCAGCGGGCAGGGGTGGGGCGAGCAGTACTTC.

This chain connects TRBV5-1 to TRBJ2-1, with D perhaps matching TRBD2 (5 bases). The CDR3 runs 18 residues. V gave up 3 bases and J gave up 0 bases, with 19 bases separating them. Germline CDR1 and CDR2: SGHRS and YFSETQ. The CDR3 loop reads CASSSRSSTRSSYNEQFF. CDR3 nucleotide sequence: TGCGCCAGCAGCTCCCGTTCTAGCACCAGAAGCTCCTACAATGAGCAGTTCTTC.

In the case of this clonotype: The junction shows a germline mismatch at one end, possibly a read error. The CDR3 DNA reads as TGCGCCTGCAGCTTGGAGTCGAGACAGCACTATGGCTACACCTTC. It specifies CACSLESRQHYGYTF. The chain couples TRBV5-1 to TRBJ1-2, with a tentative D call TRBD1 (5 bases). Germline CDR1 is SGHRS and CDR2 is YFSETQ. The CDR3 is 15 amino acids.

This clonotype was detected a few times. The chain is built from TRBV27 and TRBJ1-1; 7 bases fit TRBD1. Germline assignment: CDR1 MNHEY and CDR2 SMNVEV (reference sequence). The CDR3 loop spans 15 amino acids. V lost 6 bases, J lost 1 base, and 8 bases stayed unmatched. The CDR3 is CASRDRTGTNTEAFF. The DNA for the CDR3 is TGTGCCAGCAGAGACAGGACAGGAACGAACACTGAAGCTTTCTTT.

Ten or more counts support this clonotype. The CDR3 coding sequence is TGTGCCAGCAGTGCGCCAGTAGGGCCCCAGCATTTT. This sequence encodes CASSAPVGPQHF. The chain combines TRBV12-3 or TRBV12-4 with TRBJ1-5; D remains unclear. The CDR3 totals 12 residues. V lost 5 bases and J lost 9, with 11 bases in between.

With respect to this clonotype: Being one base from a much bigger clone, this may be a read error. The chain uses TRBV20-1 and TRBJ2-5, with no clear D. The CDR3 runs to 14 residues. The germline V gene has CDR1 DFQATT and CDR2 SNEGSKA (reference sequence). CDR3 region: CSARDSALTEAQYF. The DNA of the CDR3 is TGCAGTGCTAGAGATTCGGCACTAACAGAGGCCCAGTACTTC.

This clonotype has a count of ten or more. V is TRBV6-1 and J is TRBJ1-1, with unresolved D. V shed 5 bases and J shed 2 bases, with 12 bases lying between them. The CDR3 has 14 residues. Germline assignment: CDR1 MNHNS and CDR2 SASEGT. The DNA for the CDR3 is TGTGCCAGCAGTCTTCACAGAGAAAACACTGAAGCTTTCTTT. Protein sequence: CASSLHRENTEAFF.

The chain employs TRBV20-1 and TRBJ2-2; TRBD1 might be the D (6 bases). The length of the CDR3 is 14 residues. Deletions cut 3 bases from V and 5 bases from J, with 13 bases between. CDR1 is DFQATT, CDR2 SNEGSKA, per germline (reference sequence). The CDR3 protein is CSARESRGTGELFF. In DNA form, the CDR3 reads TGCAGTGCTAGGGAGTCAAGGGGGACCGGGGAGCTGTTTTTT.

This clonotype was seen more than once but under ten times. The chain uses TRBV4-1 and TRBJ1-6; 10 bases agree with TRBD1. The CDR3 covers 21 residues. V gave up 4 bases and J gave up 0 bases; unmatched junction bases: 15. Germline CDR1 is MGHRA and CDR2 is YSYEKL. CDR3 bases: TGCGCCAGCAGCCCCTCACTGACCGGGACAGGGGTAGGCTCCTATAATTCACCCCTCCACTTT. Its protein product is CASSPSLTGTGVGSYNSPLHF.

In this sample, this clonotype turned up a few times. CDR3: CASSLAGTGVSTNEKLFF. CDR3 in DNA: TGTGCCAGCAGCTTAGCCGGGACAGGGGTTTCAACTAATGAAAAACTGTTTTTT. The chain recombines TRBV7-9 with TRBJ1-4; 10 nucleotides match TRBD1. The CDR3 length is 18 residues. The V gene end was trimmed by 0 bases and the J gene end by 0 bases; junction bases not matched to a gene: 4. CDR1 is SEHNR, CDR2 FQNEAQ, per germline (reference sequence).

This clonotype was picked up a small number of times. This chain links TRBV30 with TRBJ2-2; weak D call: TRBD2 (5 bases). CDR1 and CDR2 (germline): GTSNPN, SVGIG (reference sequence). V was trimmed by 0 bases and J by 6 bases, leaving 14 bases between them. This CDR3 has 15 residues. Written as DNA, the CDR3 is TGTGCCTGGAGTGTACTAGGGTCCGGGGCCGGGGAGCTGTTTTTT. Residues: CAWSVLGSGAGELFF.

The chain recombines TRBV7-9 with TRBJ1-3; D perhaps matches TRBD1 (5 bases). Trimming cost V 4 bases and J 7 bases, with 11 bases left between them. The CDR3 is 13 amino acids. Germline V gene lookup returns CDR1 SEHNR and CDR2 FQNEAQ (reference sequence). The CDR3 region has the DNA TGTGCCAGCAGCTCGGGGGGGGGGAACACCATATATTTT. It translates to CASSSGGGNTIYF.

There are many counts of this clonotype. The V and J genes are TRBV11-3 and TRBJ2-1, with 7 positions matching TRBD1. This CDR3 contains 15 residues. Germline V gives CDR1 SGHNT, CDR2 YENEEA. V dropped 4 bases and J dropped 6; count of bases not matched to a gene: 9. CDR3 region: CASSSIDRVGNEQFF. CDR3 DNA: TGTGCCAGCAGCTCTATCGACAGGGTTGGCAATGAGCAGTTCTTC.

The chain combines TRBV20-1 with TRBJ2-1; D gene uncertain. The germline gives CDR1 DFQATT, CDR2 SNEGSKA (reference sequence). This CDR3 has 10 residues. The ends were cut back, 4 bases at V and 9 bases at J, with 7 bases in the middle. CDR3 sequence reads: CSANTGEQFF. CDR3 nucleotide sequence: TGCAGTGCTAACACTGGTGAGCAGTTCTTC.

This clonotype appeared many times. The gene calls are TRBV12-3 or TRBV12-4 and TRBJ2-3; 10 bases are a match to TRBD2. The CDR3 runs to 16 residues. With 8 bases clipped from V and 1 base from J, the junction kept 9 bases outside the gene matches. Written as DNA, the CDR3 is TGTGCCAGCGCCCCGATAGCGGGAGGTGGCACAGATACGCAGTATTTT. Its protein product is CASAPIAGGGTDTQYF.

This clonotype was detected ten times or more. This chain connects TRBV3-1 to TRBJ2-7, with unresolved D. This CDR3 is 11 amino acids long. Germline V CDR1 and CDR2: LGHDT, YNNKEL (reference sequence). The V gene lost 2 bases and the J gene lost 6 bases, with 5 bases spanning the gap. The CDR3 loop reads CASSQSGEQYF. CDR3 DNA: TGTGCCAGCAGCCAATCGGGCGAGCAGTACTTC.

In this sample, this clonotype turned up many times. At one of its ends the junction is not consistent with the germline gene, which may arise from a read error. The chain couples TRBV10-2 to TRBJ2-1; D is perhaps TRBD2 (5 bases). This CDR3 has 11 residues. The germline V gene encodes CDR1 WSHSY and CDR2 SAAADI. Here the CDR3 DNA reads TGTGCCAGCAGCTGGGGAGATGAGCAGTTCTTC. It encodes CASSWGDEQFF.

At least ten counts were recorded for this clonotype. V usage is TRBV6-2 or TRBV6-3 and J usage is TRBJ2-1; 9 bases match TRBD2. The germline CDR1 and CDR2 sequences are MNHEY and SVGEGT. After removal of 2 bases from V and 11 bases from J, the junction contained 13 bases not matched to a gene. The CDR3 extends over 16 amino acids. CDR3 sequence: CASSYRLAGMSDKQFF. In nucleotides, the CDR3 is TGTGCCAGCAGTTACCGTCTAGCGGGAATGTCTGACAAGCAGTTCTTC.

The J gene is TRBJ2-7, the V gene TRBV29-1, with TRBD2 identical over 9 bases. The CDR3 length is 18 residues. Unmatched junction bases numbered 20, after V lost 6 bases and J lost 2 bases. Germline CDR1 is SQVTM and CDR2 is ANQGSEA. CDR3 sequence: CSVELVVSGGRVPYEQYF. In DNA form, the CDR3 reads TGCAGCGTGGAATTGGTCGTTTCGGGCGGGAGGGTCCCCTACGAGCAGTACTTC.

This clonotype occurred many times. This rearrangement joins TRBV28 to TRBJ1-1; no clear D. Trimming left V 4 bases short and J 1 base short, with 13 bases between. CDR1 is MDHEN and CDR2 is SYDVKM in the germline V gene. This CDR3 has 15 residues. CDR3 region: CASSSQGRRNTEAFF. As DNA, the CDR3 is TGTGCCAGCAGTTCCCAAGGCAGGCGGAACACTGAAGCTTTCTTT.

CDR3 amino acids: CASSRSFGASYEQYF. In nucleotides, the CDR3 is TGTGCCAGCAGCCGGTCTTTTGGGGCTTCCTACGAGCAGTACTTC. The chain recombines TRBV11-2 with TRBJ2-7; a weak D match, TRBD1 (5 bases). With 5 bases removed from V and 1 base from J, the gap between germline ends came to 15 bases. This CDR3 is 15 amino acids long. Germline CDR1 SGHAT, CDR2 FQNNGV.

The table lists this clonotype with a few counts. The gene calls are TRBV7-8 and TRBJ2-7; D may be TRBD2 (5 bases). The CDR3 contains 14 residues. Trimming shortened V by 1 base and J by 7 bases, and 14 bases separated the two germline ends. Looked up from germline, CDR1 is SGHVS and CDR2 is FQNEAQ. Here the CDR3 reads CASSLVRRADEQYF. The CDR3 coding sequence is TGTGCCAGCAGCTTAGTGCGGCGGGCAGATGAGCAGTACTTC.